Presented here are 21 T cell receptor beta chains from one specimen sequenced in a study of shared clonotypes between healthy human individuals. Assay: immunoSEQ multiplex PCR; the TCRdb copy retains only in-frame clones and omits some. The sample lists 2 million to 3 million clones; 90% to 95% were seen once. The sequenced material came from naive CD4+ T cells from PBMCs. Subset defined: CD45RA+ positively selected. All receptors derive from a man aged 18 to 29 in good health. Some clones in this sample may be carry-over from other donors' samples.

In regard to this clone: Distinct nucleotide sequences in the sample also encode this CDR3. The V and J genes are TRBV5-1 and TRBJ2-1; 8 bases are a match to TRBD2. This CDR3 has 15 residues. V lost 5 bases and J lost 0; bases outside the gene matches: 4. Germline assignment: CDR1 SGHRS and CDR2 YFSETQ. The CDR3, as DNA: TGCGCCAGCAGTAGAAGCGGGAGCTCCTACAATGAGCAGTTCTTC. This translates into CASSRSGSSYNEQFF.

The chain employs TRBV9 and TRBJ2-2, with D unclear. The V and J ends lost 3 bases and 6 bases respectively, with 15 bases between them. The germline CDR1 and CDR2 sequences are SGDLS and YYNGEE. The CDR3 length is 15 residues. The CDR3 bases are TGTGCCAGCAGCGGACCTCCCGGCGGCTCCGGGGAGCTGTTTTTT. Protein: CASSGPPGGSGELFF.

The chain carries TRBV11-2 and TRBJ1-3, with a tentative D call TRBD1 (5 bases). Per the germline V gene, CDR1 is SGHAT and CDR2 is FQNNGV. V gave up 6 bases and J gave up 0 bases, with 12 bases separating them. The CDR3 runs 15 residues. The CDR3 reads CASRSPGSSGNTIYF. CDR3 nucleotides: TGTGCCAGCAGGTCGCCAGGGTCCTCTGGAAACACCATATATTTT.

V usage is TRBV10-3 and J usage is TRBJ2-3, with 10 bases fitting TRBD2. This CDR3 region has 15 residues. J was trimmed by 2 bases and V by 10 bases; bases with no gene match: 9. Germline values: CDR1 ENHRY, CDR2 SYGVKD. The CDR3 DNA follows: TGTGCCACCGCTCGGACTAGCGGATTCACAGATACGCAGTATTTT. It encodes CATARTSGFTDTQYF.

The sample holds one count of this clone. The chain joins TRBV5-1 to TRBJ1-2, with D unresolved. V was cut by 2 bases and J by 7 bases, with 12 bases left in between. The CDR3 is 13 amino acids. Germline assignment: CDR1 SGHRS and CDR2 YFSETQ. The CDR3 is CASSFNPEAGYTF. The CDR3 region has the DNA TGCGCCAGCAGCTTCAACCCCGAAGCTGGCTACACCTTC.

The V call is TRBV27, the J call TRBJ1-2; 9 bases are shared with TRBD1. CDR3 size: 15 residues. The germline V gene has CDR1 MNHEY and CDR2 SMNVEV (reference sequence). V shed 8 bases, J shed 3 bases, and the junction held 10 bases outside the gene matches. The CDR3 reads CASGDRAPHHYGYTF. CDR3 in DNA: TGTGCCAGCGGGGACAGGGCTCCCCATCACTATGGCTACACCTTC.

CDR3 region: CASSLVARVAGQPQHF. The CDR3 DNA reads TGCGCCAGCAGCTTGGTTGCCCGGGTTGCGGGCCAGCCCCAGCATTTT. The chain combines TRBV5-1 with TRBJ1-5; unclear D gene. The germline V gene has CDR1 SGHRS and CDR2 YFSETQ. CDR3 size: 16 residues. The ends were cut back, 0 bases at V and 7 bases at J, with 17 bases in the middle.

The rearrangement joins TRBV6-5 to TRBJ2-4, with D perhaps assigned TRBD1 or TRBD2 (5 bases each). CDR1 is MNHEY and CDR2 is SVGAGI in the germline V gene. Deletions cut 6 bases from V and 2 bases from J, with 14 bases between. This CDR3 region has 15 residues. The CDR3 loop reads CASRPGDRSKNIQYF. The CDR3 DNA follows: TGTGCCAGCAGACCCGGGGACCGCTCCAAAAACATTCAGTACTTC.

The chain couples TRBV5-4 to TRBJ2-7; maybe TRBD2 (5 bases). V gave up 5 bases and J gave up 4 bases, with 13 bases separating them. CDR3 length: 13 amino acids. CDR1 is SGHNT, CDR2 YYREEE, per germline (reference sequence). CDR3 region: CASREGSEYEQYF. CDR3 sequence (DNA): TGTGCCAGCAGGGAAGGGAGCGAATACGAGCAGTACTTC.

The rearrangement joins TRBV18 to TRBJ1-3; D not resolved. The germline V gene has CDR1 KGHSH and CDR2 LQKENI. The CDR3 is 15 residues long. V was pared by 2 bases and J by 2 bases, with 10 bases between. CDR3 bases: TGTGCCAGCTCACCAGGGAGAATGCCTGGAAACACCATATATTTT. It codes for CASSPGRMPGNTIYF.

J is TRBJ2-7 and V is TRBV27, with D possibly TRBD2 on 5 matching bases. This CDR3 has 15 residues. V was clipped by 1 base and J by 3 bases, with 13 bases between them. Germline lookup yields CDR1 MNHEY and CDR2 SMNVEV (reference sequence). CDR3 in amino acids: CASSLYWRADYEQYF. The CDR3 nucleotides are TGTGCCAGCAGTTTATATTGGCGGGCTGACTACGAGCAGTACTTC.

This clone showed up just a few times. V gene TRBV7-3 combines with J gene TRBJ2-7; the match to TRBD1 covers 9 bases. The CDR3 loop spans 13 amino acids. CDR1 SGHTA and CDR2 FQGTGA come from the germline V gene. V lost 9 bases and J lost 1; bases outside the gene matches: 4. The CDR3 nucleotides read TGTGCCAGTTCGGACAGGGGTTCCTACGAGCAGTACTTC. It codes for CASSDRGSYEQYF.

The chain carries TRBV2 and TRBJ1-2; D is undetermined. The germline V gene has CDR1 SNHLY and CDR2 FYNNEI. The CDR3 consists of 12 residues. Trimming removed 6 bases at V and 4 bases at J, with 9 bases between. In nucleotides, the CDR3 is TGTGCCAGCAGGCAGTCAATCTATGGCTACACCTTC. Translation: CASRQSIYGYTF.

This chain uses TRBV4-1 with TRBJ1-1, with TRBD1 as a possible D gene (5 bases). Trimming left V 1 base short and J 3 bases short, with 12 bases between. The CDR3 spans 15 residues. From germline, CDR1 is MGHRA and CDR2 YSYEKL. The CDR3 region has the DNA TGCGCCAGCAGCCAAGTTGGGGGTTGGGACACTGAAGCTTTCTTT. Protein product: CASSQVGGWDTEAFF.

The chain is built from TRBV30 and TRBJ2-5; maybe TRBD2 (6 bases). CDR3 size: 13 residues. Germline-derived CDR1 and CDR2 are GTSNPN and SVGIG (reference sequence). The germline V and J ends were trimmed by 5 bases and 4 bases, with 14 bases remaining between them. The CDR3 loop reads CAWGGSTGETQYF. DNA for the CDR3: TGTGCCTGGGGGGGGTCGACGGGAGAGACCCAGTACTTC.

The chain links TRBV29-1 to TRBJ1-2; D may be TRBD1 (5 bases). The CDR3 has 13 amino acids. The ends were cut back, 2 bases at V and 8 bases at J, with 15 bases in the middle. Germline CDR1 and CDR2: SQVTM and ANQGSEA. The CDR3 DNA reads as TGCAGCGTTGAACTAAGGGACTACGGAGGCTACACCTTC. It yields the protein CSVELRDYGGYTF.

The chain links TRBV7-2 to TRBJ1-1, with no clear D. Trimming shortened V by 5 bases and J by 0 bases, and 7 bases separated the two germline ends. Germline V gene data show CDR1 as SGHTA and CDR2 as FQGNSA. The CDR3 contains 13 residues. CDR3 nucleotides: TGTGCCAGCAGCCTCTACATGAACACTGAAGCTTTCTTT. Protein sequence: CASSLYMNTEAFF.

The chain links TRBV7-8 to TRBJ2-7; 9 bases align to TRBD1. CDR3 length equals 14 residues. The V gene's germline CDR1 is SGHVS and CDR2 FQNEAQ. V lost 3 bases and J lost 3; bases outside the gene matches: 3. The CDR3 loop reads CASSLGQGVYEQYF. CDR3 nucleotide sequence: TGTGCCAGCAGCTTGGGACAGGGTGTCTACGAGCAGTACTTC.

The rearrangement links TRBV28 to TRBJ2-1; D might be TRBD2 (6 bases). V was cut by 7 bases and J by 7 bases, with 14 bases left in between. This CDR3 has 13 amino acids. Germline assignment: CDR1 MDHEN and CDR2 SYDVKM. As DNA, the CDR3 is TGTGCCAGCACGGGACGGGGAGGAAATGAGCAGTTCTTC. Its translation is CASTGRGGNEQFF.

As regards this clone: Other DNA sequences in this sample translate to the same CDR3. V and J are TRBV18 and TRBJ2-5; 14 positions agree with TRBD2. CDR1 and CDR2 from the germline V gene are KGHSH and LQKENI. Germline trimming cut 3 bases from V and 4 bases from J; bases unmatched to any gene: 1. The CDR3 consists of 15 residues. The CDR3 spells CASSPGTSGGETQYF. The CDR3 DNA reads TGTGCCAGCTCACCCGGGACTAGCGGGGGAGAGACCCAGTACTTC. Full variable domain (remainder filled in from reference TRBV18 and TRBJ2-5): NAGVMQNPRHLVRRRGQEARLRCSPMKGHSHVYWYRQLPEEGLKFMVYLQKENIIDESGMPKERFSAEFPKEGPSILRIQQVVRGDSAAYFCASSPGTSGGETQYFGPGTRLLVL.

This chain connects TRBV28 to TRBJ2-7; 8 positions match TRBD2. The V gene's germline CDR1 is MDHEN and CDR2 SYDVKM. V shed 3 bases and J 6 bases; nucleotides not matched to a gene: 7. This CDR3 has 14 residues. CDR3 nucleotide sequence: TGTGCCAGCAGTTTCTCCGGGAGGGCCCGCGAGCAGTACTTC. Its translation: CASSFSGRAREQYF.